Below are 30 T cell receptor beta chains sequenced from a single sample in a study of blood T cell repertoires in COVID-19. The protocol was immunoSEQ multiplex PCR, while the TCRdb copy is restricted to in-frame clones and leaves out a portion. Here the sample spans about 260,000 clones, 85% to 90% being singletons. Material for sequencing was peripheral blood. The receptor source for this set is a human donor in a cohort sampled during active COVID-19.

The chain recombines TRBV4-1 with TRBJ1-5; no firm D call. CDR1 MGHRA and CDR2 YSYEKL come from the germline V gene. V lost 6 bases and J 3 bases, leaving 18 bases between the germline ends. This CDR3 is built from 16 residues. Here the CDR3 reads CASSPGTSGINQPQHF. CDR3 sequence (DNA): TGCGCCAGCAGTCCCGGTACCTCGGGGATCAATCAGCCCCAGCATTTT.

The rearrangement joins TRBV19 to TRBJ1-1; D is possibly TRBD1 (6 bases). CDR1 LNHDA and CDR2 SQIVND come from the germline V gene (reference sequence). Trimming pared 7 bases from V and 4 bases from J, leaving 10 bases between. CDR3 length equals 12 residues. The CDR3 reads CASKGGGTEAFF. The CDR3 DNA is TGTGCCAGTAAGGGAGGGGGCACTGAAGCTTTCTTT.

The CDR3 nucleotides read TGTGCCAGCAGCGTACGTTTCGGGGGAGGCCCAGGTCAAGCTTTCTTT. This codes for CASSVRFGGGPGQAFF. The genes are TRBV9 and TRBJ1-1; D might be TRBD1 (5 bases). V lost 1 base and J lost 9, with 22 bases in between. CDR3 length: 16 amino acids. Germline V gene sequence: CDR1 SGDLS, CDR2 YYNGEE.

The J gene is TRBJ2-2, the V gene TRBV20-1; D not certain. Trimming left V 3 bases short and J 3 bases short, with 5 bases between. Per germline, CDR1 DFQATT and CDR2 SNEGSKA (reference sequence). There are 12 residues in the CDR3. CDR3 DNA sequence: TGCAGTGCTAGTACGGACACCGGGGAGCTGTTTTTT. Its protein is CSASTDTGELFF.

This rearrangement joins TRBV3-1 (or the pseudogene TRBV3-2) to TRBJ1-6; the D gene is possibly TRBD1 (6 bases). The germline V gene has CDR1 LGHDT and CDR2 YNNKEL (reference sequence). V dropped 4 bases and J dropped 3 bases, with 13 bases sitting between them. This CDR3 is 16 amino acids long. The chain's CDR3 is CASSPAGASYNSPLHF. CDR3 sequence (DNA): TGTGCCAGCAGCCCGGCGGGGGCGAGCTATAATTCACCCCTCCACTTT.

DNA of the CDR3: TGTGCCAGCAGCCCGGGACAGGAGAACACTGAAGCTTTCTTT. Translation: CASSPGQENTEAFF. The rearrangement uses TRBV2 and TRBJ1-1, with 8 positions matching TRBD1. Losses at the gene ends were 6 bases for V and 1 base for J; bases not matched to a gene: 4. The CDR3 runs 14 residues. Germline values: CDR1 SNHLY, CDR2 FYNNEI.

Concerning this clone itself: The junction departs from the called germline gene at one end, perhaps through a read error. The CDR3 DNA is TGTGCCAGCAGCTTAACACAGGGCAAGGTGGAATTC. This gives the protein CASSLTQGKVEF. This chain connects TRBV7-2 to TRBJ1-2, with D perhaps TRBD1 (6 bases). The CDR3 totals 12 residues. CDR1 is SGHTA, CDR2 FQGNSA, per germline.

The chain joins TRBV2 to TRBJ2-1; 9 nucleotides agree with TRBD1. CDR3 length: 15 amino acids. V shed 5 bases, J shed 5 bases, and the junction held 7 bases outside the gene matches. Germline loops: CDR1 SNHLY, CDR2 FYNNEI. The chain's CDR3 is CASSYDRGGHNEQFF. CDR3 DNA sequence: TGTGCCAGCAGTTACGACAGGGGGGGCCACAATGAGCAGTTCTTC.

The chain joins TRBV30 to TRBJ1-1, with TRBD1 matching 10 bases. From germline, CDR1 is GTSNPN and CDR2 SVGIG (reference sequence). The CDR3 extends over 17 amino acids. The J segment lost 2 bases and the V segment lost 4 bases, leaving 13 bases of the junction unmatched. CDR3 residues: CAWNPPLGTGANTEAFF. The DNA for the CDR3 is TGTGCCTGGAACCCCCCCCTCGGGACAGGGGCCAACACTGAAGCTTTCTTT.

V gene TRBV7-2 combines with J gene TRBJ2-7; no definite D call. CDR1 SGHTA and CDR2 FQGNSA come from the germline V gene. V was shortened by 5 bases and J by 7 bases, with 9 bases between the two germline ends. This CDR3 contains 11 residues. In DNA form, the CDR3 reads TGTGCCAGCAGCACCTACGAAGAGCAGTACTTC. Translating it yields CASSTYEEQYF.

V and J are TRBV28 and TRBJ2-2; tentatively, D is TRBD2 (5 bases). The CDR3 runs to 14 residues. CDR1 and CDR2 (germline): MDHEN, SYDVKM. The V gene lost 5 bases and the J gene lost 4 bases, with 11 bases spanning the gap. CDR3 sequence reads: CASSRTFLTGELFF. The CDR3 nucleotides are TGTGCCAGCAGTAGGACTTTCCTCACCGGGGAGCTGTTTTTT.

The DNA for the CDR3 is TGTGCCAGTAGTATCTCCGGGACAGGGAGGCATAAGGCTTTCTTT. Amino acids: CASSISGTGRHKAFF. This sequence joins TRBV19 and TRBJ1-1; 9 nucleotides line up with TRBD1. CDR1 LNHDA and CDR2 SQIVND come from the germline V gene (reference sequence). Trimming took 3 bases from V and 11 from J; bases not matched to a gene: 13. The CDR3 sequence is 15 residues long.

The chain employs TRBV4-2 and TRBJ1-2; D ambiguous. Germline V gene data show CDR1 as LGHNA and CDR2 as YNFKEQ. Trimming cost V 1 base and J 8 bases, with 11 bases left between them. The CDR3 runs to 13 residues. The CDR3 DNA is TGTGCCAGCAGCCAAGTAAATGGAGACGGCTACACCTTC. Translated: CASSQVNGDGYTF.

This sequence joins TRBV3-1 (or the pseudogene TRBV3-2) and TRBJ2-5; TRBD1 matches 12 bases. Germline CDR1 is LGHDT and CDR2 is YNNKEL (reference sequence). V shed 0 bases, J shed 5 bases, and the junction held 10 bases outside the gene matches. This CDR3 is built from 18 residues. CDR3 bases: TGTGCCAGCAGCCAAGATTGGGGGACAGGGGGCTCGGGTGAGACCCAGTACTTC. Its protein is CASSQDWGTGGSGETQYF.

The chain has TRBV5-5 and TRBJ2-7, with D maybe TRBD2 (6 bases). This CDR3 is 16 amino acids long. Trimming removed 0 bases from V and 5 bases from J, with 18 bases in between. Germline V CDR1 and CDR2: SGHKS, YYEKEE (reference sequence). In DNA, the CDR3 is TGTGCCAGCAGCTTGGCCGGGGGATCCGCTAGCCACGAGCAGTACTTC. Protein: CASSLAGGSASHEQYF.

The chain uses TRBV7-9 and TRBJ1-3, with D hard to call. Germline V lookup: CDR1 SEHNR, CDR2 FQNEAQ (reference sequence). This CDR3 is built from 15 residues. The V gene lost 5 bases and the J gene lost 0 bases, with 11 bases spanning the gap. CDR3 in amino acids: CASSPQKSSGNTIYF. In DNA form, the CDR3 reads TGTGCCAGCAGCCCACAGAAGAGCTCTGGAAACACCATATATTTT.

The chain carries TRBV27 and TRBJ2-1; D is possibly TRBD1 (6 bases). Between the trimmed V and J ends, which lost 1 base and 8 bases, there was a span of 9 bases. Germline assignment: CDR1 MNHEY and CDR2 SMNVEV (reference sequence). The CDR3 runs to 13 residues. DNA for the CDR3: TGTGCCAGCAGTTTATTACAGGGACATGAGCAGTTCTTC. As protein: CASSLLQGHEQFF.

This chain links TRBV2 with TRBJ1-2; 9 bases agree with TRBD1. Germline lookup yields CDR1 SNHLY and CDR2 FYNNEI. The CDR3 contains 13 residues. The V gene end was trimmed by 1 base and the J gene end by 8 bases; junction bases not matched to a gene: 2. CDR3 DNA: TGTGCCAGCAGTGAAGACAGGGGGCCGGGCTACACCTTC. Its translation is CASSEDRGPGYTF. The entire variable domain, with the rest obtained from reference TRBV2 and TRBJ1-2, is as follows: EPEVTQTPSHQVTQMGQEVILRCVPISNHLYFYWYRQILGQKVEFLVSFYNNEISEKSEIFDDQFSVERPDGSNFTLKIRSTKLEDSAMYFCASSEDRGPGYTFGSGTRLTVV.

This clone was seen a handful of times. The genes are TRBV7-3 and TRBJ2-2; 8 bases align to TRBD2. This CDR3 spans 14 amino acids. V lost 5 bases to trimming and J lost 4 bases; unmatched junction nucleotides: 3. In germline, CDR1 is SGHTA, CDR2 FQGTGA. CDR3 coding DNA: TGTGCCAGCAGCCCGGGAGGGTCCACCGGGGAGCTGTTTTTT. As protein: CASSPGGSTGELFF. The entire variable domain, with the rest obtained from reference TRBV7-3 and TRBJ2-2, is as follows: GAGVSQTPSNKVTEKGKYVELRCDPISGHTALYWYRQSLGQGPEFLIYFQGTGAADDSGLPNDRFFAVRPEGSVSTLKIQRTERGDSAVYLCASSPGGSTGELFFGEGSRLTVL.

The genes are TRBV6-6 and TRBJ2-7; 13 bases map to TRBD2. The CDR3 covers 14 residues. In germline, CDR1 is MNHNY, CDR2 SVGAGI (reference sequence). Losses at the gene ends were 4 bases for V and 9 bases for J; bases not matched to a gene: 6. The CDR3: CASSWTSGSPGQYF. The CDR3 DNA sequence: TGTGCCAGCAGTTGGACTAGCGGGAGCCCCGGGCAGTACTTC.

The rearrangement joins TRBV27 to TRBJ2-1; 15 nucleotides line up with TRBD2. CDR1 MNHEY and CDR2 SMNVEV come from the germline V gene (reference sequence). The length of the CDR3 is 15 residues. V lost 3 bases to trimming and J lost 7 bases; unmatched junction nucleotides: 1. The CDR3: CASSFGTSGRNEQFF. CDR3 DNA: TGTGCCAGCAGTTTTGGGACTAGCGGGAGGAATGAGCAGTTCTTC.

This chain joins TRBV19 and TRBJ1-3; TRBD1 aligns across 7 bases. CDR3 length: 15 amino acids. Per the germline V gene, CDR1 is LNHDA and CDR2 is SQIVND (reference sequence). J was trimmed by 7 bases and V by 3 bases; bases with no gene match: 9. The DNA for the CDR3 is TGTGCCAGTAGTATTTTGGCTAACAGGGGTAACACCATATATTTT. Translated: CASSILANRGNTIYF.

This chain links TRBV6-6 with TRBJ2-3, with 8 bases fitting TRBD2. The CDR3 extends over 16 amino acids. The J segment lost 3 bases and the V segment lost 2 bases, leaving 7 bases of the junction unmatched. Germline V gene lookup returns CDR1 MNHNY and CDR2 SVGAGI (reference sequence). In nucleotides, the CDR3 is TGTGCCAGCAGTTACCTTAGCGGGATAGGTACAGATACGCAGTATTTT. This gives the protein CASSYLSGIGTDTQYF.

The chain joins TRBV5-1 to TRBJ2-3, with D perhaps matching TRBD2 (6 bases). The length of the CDR3 is 16 residues. With 0 bases removed from V and 2 bases from J, the gap between germline ends came to 13 bases. Per the germline V gene, CDR1 is SGHRS and CDR2 is YFSETQ. The CDR3 DNA reads as TGCGCCAGCAGCTTGGATCGTCGGGGACTCACAGATACGCAGTATTTT. The encoded protein is CASSLDRRGLTDTQYF.

On this clone itself: The identical CDR3 is also encoded by other nucleotide sequences in the sample. The rearrangement joins TRBV11-2 to TRBJ2-5; 9 nucleotides match TRBD1. Germline values: CDR1 SGHAT, CDR2 FQNNGV. V shed 3 bases, J shed 4 bases, and the junction held 0 bases outside the gene matches. CDR3 length: 13 amino acids. CDR3 sequence reads: CASSLGQGETQYF. CDR3 bases: TGTGCCAGCAGCTTGGGACAGGGAGAGACCCAGTACTTC.

This sequence joins TRBV5-1 and TRBJ1-1; D is unclear. V dropped 2 bases and J dropped 0 bases, with 8 bases sitting between them. The CDR3 length is 14 residues. Germline CDR1 is SGHRS and CDR2 is YFSETQ. CDR3 region: CASSFLTVNTEAFF. The CDR3, as DNA: TGCGCCAGCAGCTTTTTAACGGTGAACACTGAAGCTTTCTTT.

Here the CDR3 DNA reads TGCAGTGCTAGTAGTTATCATAGCGGGAGTACCAATGAGCAGTTCTTC. It is translated as CSASSYHSGSTNEQFF. The chain joins TRBV20-1 to TRBJ2-1, with 9 bases matching TRBD2. J gave up 6 bases and V 3 bases, and 12 bases lay outside the gene matches. Germline CDR1 and CDR2: DFQATT and SNEGSKA (reference sequence). CDR3 length: 16 amino acids.

The chain uses TRBV30 and TRBJ1-1, with a tentative D call TRBD1 (6 bases). The CDR3 is 11 amino acids. The germline CDR1 and CDR2 sequences are GTSNPN and SVGIG (reference sequence). The V and J ends lost 1 base and 9 bases respectively, with 9 bases between them. The CDR3 reads CAWSGQVKAFF. The CDR3 nucleotides read TGTGCCTGGAGTGGACAGGTTAAAGCTTTCTTT.

V gene TRBV5-1 combines with J gene TRBJ2-1; the match to TRBD2 covers 7 bases. Per the germline V gene, CDR1 is SGHRS and CDR2 is YFSETQ. CDR3 length equals 13 residues. Trimming removed 2 bases from V and 9 bases from J; junction bases left unmatched: 5. DNA of the CDR3: TGCGCCAGCAGCTTCAGCGGGACGGCTGAGCAGTTCTTC. It translates to CASSFSGTAEQFF.

The chain joins TRBV7-9 to TRBJ1-4; TRBD1 matches at 9 bases. CDR1 and CDR2 from the germline V gene are SEHNR and FQNEAQ (reference sequence). V lost 5 bases, J lost 8 bases, and 9 bases stayed unmatched. The CDR3 contains 15 residues. The CDR3 sequence: CASSEGTGRWEKLFF. CDR3 DNA sequence: TGTGCCAGCAGCGAAGGGACAGGGAGATGGGAAAAACTGTTTTTT.